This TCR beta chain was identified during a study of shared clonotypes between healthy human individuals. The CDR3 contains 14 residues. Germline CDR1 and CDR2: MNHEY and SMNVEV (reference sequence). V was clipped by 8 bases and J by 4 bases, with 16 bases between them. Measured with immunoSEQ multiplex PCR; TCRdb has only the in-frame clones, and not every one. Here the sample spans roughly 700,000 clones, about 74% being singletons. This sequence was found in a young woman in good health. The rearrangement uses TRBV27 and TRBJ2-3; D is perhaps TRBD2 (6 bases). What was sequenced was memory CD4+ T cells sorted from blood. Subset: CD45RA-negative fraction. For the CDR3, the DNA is TGTGCCAGCGCGGGGTCAAGGGTGGCAGATACGCAGTATTTT. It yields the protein CASAGSRVADTQYF.